The entry below describes one T cell receptor (beta chain). Its antigen remains unidentified. Libraries were prepared by immunoSEQ multiplex PCR; TCRdb keeps only in-frame clonotypes and omits some of them. The table records fewer than 150,000 clones, more than 70% of them present only once. These data originate in a study of T cell responses to AZD1222 COVID-19 vaccine. General observations from the study: The study sampled repertoires only after the peak T cell response.

The CDR3 sequence is 14 residues long. Germline V gene lookup returns CDR1 MNHEY and CDR2 SVGAGI. With 0 bases removed from V and 5 bases from J, the gap between germline ends came to 10 bases. The clonotype comes from an adult who received the AZD1222 COVID-19 vaccine. The chain links TRBV6-5 to TRBJ1-2; no definite D call. The sample was peripheral blood, taken 28 days after the second AZD1222 dose. The CDR3 loop reads CASSYSIAAYGYTF. Here the CDR3 DNA reads TGTGCCAGCAGTTACTCGATTGCCGCTTATGGCTACACCTTC.